The 5 T cell receptor beta chains below come from one sample, sequenced in a study of CD8 T cells in ankylosing spondylitis (dated 2017 in TCRdb). General findings and caveats noted by the study authors: A TCR beta motif made up of eight or nine highly homologous amino acid variants appeared to be characteristic of blood from ankylosing spondylitis patients.

Preparation of the library involved 5' RACE. Instrument on record: Illumina HiSeq 2500. TCRdb trimmed the raw reads at Q25, called clones with MiXCR and kept productive beta chains. For every CDR3 protein sequence, its rows merge into one entry that carries the most common genes and DNA. In this sample the table shows fewer than 650,000 distinct CDR3 sequences, more than 9.5% of which occur a single time. The ten most abundant clones make up about 6.5% of the sample. Antigen specificity for these receptors is unknown. Material for sequencing was blood, either unsorted or a sorted T cell fraction (not recorded which). The source of these receptors is a male donor with ankylosing spondylitis.

This clonotype has at least ten counts. The chain recombines TRBV5-5 with TRBJ2-1; the D gene could be TRBD1 or TRBD2 (6 bases each). The CDR3 runs 16 residues. The V and J ends lost 4 bases and 13 bases respectively, with 27 bases between them. Germline V gene data show CDR1 as SGHKS and CDR2 as YYEKEE (reference sequence). The CDR3 here is CASSLQGGKGGEGQFF. The CDR3 nucleotides are TGTGCCAGCAGCCTCCAAGGGGGGAAAGGAGGAGAAGGTCAGTTCTTC. Supplemented by reference TRBV5-5 and TRBJ2-1, the full variable domain reads DAGVTQSPTHLIKTRGQQVTLRCSPISGHKSVSWYQQVLGQGPQFIFQYYEKEERGRGNFPDRFSARQFPNYSSELNVNALLLGDSALYLCASSLQGGKGGEGQFFGPGTRLTVL.

This clonotype appeared a few times. The chain uses TRBV9 and TRBJ1-4; D is possibly TRBD1 (5 bases). The germline V gene encodes CDR1 SGDLS and CDR2 YYNGEE. This CDR3 spans 16 amino acids. V was trimmed by 0 bases and J by 5 bases, leaving 14 bases between them. The CDR3 DNA follows: TGTGCCAGCAGCGTAGGTGGCAATCCAGGGAATGAAAAACTGTTTTTT. Its translation is CASSVGGNPGNEKLFF.

This clonotype was seen only a few times. The chain's CDR3 is CASSSIAGAGEQYF. The CDR3 DNA reads as TGTGCCAGCAGCTCTATAGCGGGGGCGGGGGAGCAGTACTTC. This sequence joins TRBV7-6 and TRBJ2-7; 9 bases agree with TRBD2. Losses at the gene ends were 4 bases for V and 7 bases for J; bases not matched to a gene: 8. This CDR3 contains 14 residues. CDR1 SGHVS and CDR2 FNYEAQ come from the germline V gene.

This clonotype was seen a few times. The chain has TRBV24-1 and TRBJ2-7, with no clear D. The V end was cut by 2 bases, the J end by 3 bases, with 7 bases between. Germline V CDR1 and CDR2: KGHDR, SFDVKD. The CDR3 spans 13 residues. The DNA for the CDR3 is TGTGCCACCAGTGATTCGGGCGTCTACGAGCAGTACTTC. It specifies CATSDSGVYEQYF.

This clonotype was seen more than once but under ten times. This chain uses TRBV20-1 with TRBJ1-3; 7 nucleotides match TRBD1. The CDR3 covers 13 residues. After removal of 6 bases from V and 0 bases from J, the junction contained 2 bases not matched to a gene. Germline CDR1 is DFQATT and CDR2 is SNEGSKA (reference sequence). The CDR3 bases are TGCAGTGCCTGGGACAGCTCTGGAAACACCATATATTTT. Protein sequence: CSAWDSSGNTIYF.